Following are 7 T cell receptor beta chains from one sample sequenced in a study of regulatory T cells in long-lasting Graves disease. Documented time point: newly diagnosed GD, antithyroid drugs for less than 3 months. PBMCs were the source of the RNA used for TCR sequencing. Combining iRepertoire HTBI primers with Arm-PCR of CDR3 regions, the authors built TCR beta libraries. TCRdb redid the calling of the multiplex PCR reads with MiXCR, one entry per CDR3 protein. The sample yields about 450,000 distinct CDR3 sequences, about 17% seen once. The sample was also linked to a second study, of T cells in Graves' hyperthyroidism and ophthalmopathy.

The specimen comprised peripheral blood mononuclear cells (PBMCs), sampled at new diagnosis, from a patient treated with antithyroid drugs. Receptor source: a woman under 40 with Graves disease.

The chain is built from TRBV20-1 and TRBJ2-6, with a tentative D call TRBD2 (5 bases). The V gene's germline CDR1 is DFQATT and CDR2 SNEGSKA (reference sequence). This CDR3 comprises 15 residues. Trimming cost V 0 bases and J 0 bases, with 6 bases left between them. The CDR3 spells CSAREGGSGANVLTF. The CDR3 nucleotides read TGCAGTGCTAGAGAAGGAGGCTCTGGGGCCAACGTCCTGACTTTC.

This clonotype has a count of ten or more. As DNA, the CDR3 is TGCAGTGCTATTTACAGGGGGGATCAGACCCAGTACTTC. Amino acid sequence: CSAIYRGDQTQYF. The rearrangement joins TRBV20-1 to TRBJ2-5; 8 bases agree with TRBD1. Per the germline V gene, CDR1 is DFQATT and CDR2 is SNEGSKA (reference sequence). This CDR3 region has 13 residues. Trimming cost V 4 bases and J 6 bases; bases outside gene matches: 7.

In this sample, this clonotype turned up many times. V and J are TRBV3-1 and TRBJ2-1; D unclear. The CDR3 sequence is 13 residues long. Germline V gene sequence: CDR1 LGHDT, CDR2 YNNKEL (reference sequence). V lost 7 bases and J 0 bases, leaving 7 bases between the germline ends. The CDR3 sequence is CASTGYSYNEQFF. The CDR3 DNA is TGTGCCAGCACCGGTTACTCCTACAATGAGCAGTTCTTC.

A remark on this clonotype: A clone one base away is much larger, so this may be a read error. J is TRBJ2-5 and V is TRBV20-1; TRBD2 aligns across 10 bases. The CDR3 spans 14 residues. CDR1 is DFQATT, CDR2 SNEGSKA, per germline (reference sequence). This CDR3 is CSASPSGSLYEQLF. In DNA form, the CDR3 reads TGCAGTGCTAGTCCTAGCGGGAGTCTGTATGAGCAGCTCTTC.

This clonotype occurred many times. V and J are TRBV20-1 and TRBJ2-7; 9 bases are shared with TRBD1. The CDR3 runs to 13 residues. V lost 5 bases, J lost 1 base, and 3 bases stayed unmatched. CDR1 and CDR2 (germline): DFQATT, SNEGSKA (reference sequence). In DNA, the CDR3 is TGCAGTGCTCCCGGGACAGGGTCCTACGAGCAGTACTTC. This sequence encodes CSAPGTGSYEQYF.

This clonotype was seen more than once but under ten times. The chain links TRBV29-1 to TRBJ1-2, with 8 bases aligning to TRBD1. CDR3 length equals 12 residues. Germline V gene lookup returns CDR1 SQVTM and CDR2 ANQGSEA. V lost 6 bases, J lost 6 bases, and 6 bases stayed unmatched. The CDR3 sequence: CSVPQGAHGYTF. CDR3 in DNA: TGCAGCGTCCCGCAGGGGGCTCATGGCTACACCTTC. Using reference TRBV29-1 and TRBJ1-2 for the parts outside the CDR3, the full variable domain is SAVISQKPSRDICQRGTSLTIQCQVDSQVTMMFWYRQQPGQSLTLIATANQGSEATYESGFVIDKFPISRPNLTFSTLTVSNMSPEDSSIYLCSVPQGAHGYTFGSGTRLTVV.

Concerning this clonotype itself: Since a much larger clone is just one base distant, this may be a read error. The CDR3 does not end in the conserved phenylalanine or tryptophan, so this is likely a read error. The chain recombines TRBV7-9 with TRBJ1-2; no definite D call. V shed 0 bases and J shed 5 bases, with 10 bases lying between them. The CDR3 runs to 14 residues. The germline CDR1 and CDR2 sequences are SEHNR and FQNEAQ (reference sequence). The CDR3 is CASSLAWTEYGYTL. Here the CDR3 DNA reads TGTGCCAGCAGCTTAGCGTGGACTGAATATGGCTACACCCTC.